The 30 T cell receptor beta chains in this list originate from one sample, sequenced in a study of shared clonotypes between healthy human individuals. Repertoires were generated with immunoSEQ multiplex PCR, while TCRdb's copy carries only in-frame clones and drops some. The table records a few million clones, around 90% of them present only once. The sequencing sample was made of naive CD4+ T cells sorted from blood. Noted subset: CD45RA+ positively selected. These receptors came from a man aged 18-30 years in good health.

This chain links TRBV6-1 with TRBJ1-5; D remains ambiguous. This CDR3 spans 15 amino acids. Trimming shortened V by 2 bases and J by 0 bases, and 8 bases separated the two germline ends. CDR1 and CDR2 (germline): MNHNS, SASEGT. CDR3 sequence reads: CASSELILSNQPQHF. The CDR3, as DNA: TGTGCCAGCAGTGAATTGATCCTTAGCAATCAGCCCCAGCATTTT.

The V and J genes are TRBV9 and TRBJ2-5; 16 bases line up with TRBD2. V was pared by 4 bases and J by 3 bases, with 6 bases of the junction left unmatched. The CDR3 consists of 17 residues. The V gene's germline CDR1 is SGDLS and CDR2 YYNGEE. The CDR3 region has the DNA TGTGCCAGCAGCCCGGGGACTAGCGGGGGGGTGAAAGAGACCCAGTACTTC. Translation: CASSPGTSGGVKETQYF.

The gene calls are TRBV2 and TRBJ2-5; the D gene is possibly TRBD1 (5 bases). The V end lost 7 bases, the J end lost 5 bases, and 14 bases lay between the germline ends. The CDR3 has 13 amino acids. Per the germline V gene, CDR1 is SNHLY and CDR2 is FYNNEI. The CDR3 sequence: CASMVGARETQYF. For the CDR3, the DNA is TGTGCCAGCATGGTAGGGGCTCGGGAGACCCAGTACTTC.

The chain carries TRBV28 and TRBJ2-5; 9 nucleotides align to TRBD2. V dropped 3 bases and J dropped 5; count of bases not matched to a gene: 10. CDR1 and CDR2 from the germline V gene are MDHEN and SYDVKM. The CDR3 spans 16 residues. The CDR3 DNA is TGTGCCAGCAGTTTCAGTGGCGGGGGGGCGCTTGAGACCCAGTACTTC. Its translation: CASSFSGGGALETQYF.

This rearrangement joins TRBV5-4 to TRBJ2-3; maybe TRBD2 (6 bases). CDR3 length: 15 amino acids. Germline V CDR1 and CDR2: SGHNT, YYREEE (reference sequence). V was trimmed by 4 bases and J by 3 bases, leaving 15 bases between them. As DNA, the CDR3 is TGTGCCAGCAGCCCCCGACTGGCGGGAACAGATACGCAGTATTTT. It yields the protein CASSPRLAGTDTQYF.

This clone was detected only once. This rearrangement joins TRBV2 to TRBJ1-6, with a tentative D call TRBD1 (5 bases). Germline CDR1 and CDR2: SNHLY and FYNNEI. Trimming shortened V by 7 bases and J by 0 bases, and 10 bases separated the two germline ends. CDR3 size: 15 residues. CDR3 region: CASTYRSSYNSPLHF. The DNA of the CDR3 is TGTGCCAGCACGTACAGGAGCTCCTATAATTCACCCCTCCACTTT.

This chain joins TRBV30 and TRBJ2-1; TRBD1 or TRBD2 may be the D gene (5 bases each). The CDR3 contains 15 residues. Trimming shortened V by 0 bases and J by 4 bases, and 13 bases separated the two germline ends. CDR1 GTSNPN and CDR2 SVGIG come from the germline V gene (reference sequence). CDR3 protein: CAWSVRLGEYNEQFF. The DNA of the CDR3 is TGTGCCTGGAGTGTACGATTGGGGGAGTACAATGAGCAGTTCTTC. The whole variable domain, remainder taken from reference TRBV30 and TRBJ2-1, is SQTIHQWPATLVQPVGSPLSLECTVEGTSNPNLYWYRQAAGRGLQLLFYSVGIGQISSEVPQNLSASRPQDRQFILSSKKLLLSDSGFYLCAWSVRLGEYNEQFFGPGTRLTVL.

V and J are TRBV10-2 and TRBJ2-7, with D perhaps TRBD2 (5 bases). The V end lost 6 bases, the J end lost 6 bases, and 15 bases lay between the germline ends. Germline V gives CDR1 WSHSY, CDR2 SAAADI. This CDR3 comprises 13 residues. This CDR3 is CASRGSLAREQYF. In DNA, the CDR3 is TGCGCCAGCAGAGGTAGTCTAGCCCGCGAGCAGTACTTC.

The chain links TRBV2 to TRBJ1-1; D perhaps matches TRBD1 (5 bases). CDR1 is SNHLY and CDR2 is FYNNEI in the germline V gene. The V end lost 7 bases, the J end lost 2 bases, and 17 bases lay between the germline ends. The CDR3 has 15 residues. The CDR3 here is CASTPQGVTNTEAFF. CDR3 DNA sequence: TGTGCCAGCACGCCTCAAGGGGTAACAAACACTGAAGCTTTCTTT.

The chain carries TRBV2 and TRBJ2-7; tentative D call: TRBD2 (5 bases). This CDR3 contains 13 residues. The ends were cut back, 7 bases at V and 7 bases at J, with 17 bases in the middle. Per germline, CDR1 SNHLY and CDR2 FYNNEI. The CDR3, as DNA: TGTGCCAGCATCTCAACGAGCGGTGGTGAGCAGTACTTC. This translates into CASISTSGGEQYF. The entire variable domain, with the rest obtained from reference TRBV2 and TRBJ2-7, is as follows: EPEVTQTPSHQVTQMGQEVILRCVPISNHLYFYWYRQILGQKVEFLVSFYNNEISEKSEIFDDQFSVERPDGSNFTLKIRSTKLEDSAMYFCASISTSGGEQYFGPGTRLTVT.

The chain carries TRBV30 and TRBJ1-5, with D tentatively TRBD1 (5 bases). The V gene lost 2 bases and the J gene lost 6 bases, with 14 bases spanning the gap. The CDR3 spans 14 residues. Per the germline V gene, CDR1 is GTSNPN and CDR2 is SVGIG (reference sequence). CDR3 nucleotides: TGTGCCTGGAGTATGGTGAGGGGTGGTCAGCCCCAGCATTTT. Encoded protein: CAWSMVRGGQPQHF. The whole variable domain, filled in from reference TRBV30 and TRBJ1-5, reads SQTIHQWPATLVQPVGSPLSLECTVEGTSNPNLYWYRQAAGRGLQLLFYSVGIGQISSEVPQNLSASRPQDRQFILSSKKLLLSDSGFYLCAWSMVRGGQPQHFGDGTRLSIL.

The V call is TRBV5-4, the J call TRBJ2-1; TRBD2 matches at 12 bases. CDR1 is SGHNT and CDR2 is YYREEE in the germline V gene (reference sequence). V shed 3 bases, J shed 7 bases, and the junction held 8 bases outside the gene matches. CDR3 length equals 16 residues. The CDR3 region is CASSSDLAGGRNEQFF. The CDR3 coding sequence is TGTGCCAGCAGCTCCGATCTAGCGGGGGGGCGGAATGAGCAGTTCTTC. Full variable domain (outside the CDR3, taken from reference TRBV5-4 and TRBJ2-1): ETGVTQSPTHLIKTRGQQVTLRCSSQSGHNTVSWYQQALGQGPQFIFQYYREEENGRGNFPPRFSGLQFPNYSSELNVNALELDDSALYLCASSSDLAGGRNEQFFGPGTRLTVL.

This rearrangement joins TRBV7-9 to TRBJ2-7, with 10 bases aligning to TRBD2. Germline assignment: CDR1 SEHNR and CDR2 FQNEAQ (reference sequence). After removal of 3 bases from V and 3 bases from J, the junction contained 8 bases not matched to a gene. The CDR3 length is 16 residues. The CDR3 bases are TGTGCCAGCAGCTTCGGAAAAGCGGGGGGGAGCTACGAGCAGTACTTC. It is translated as CASSFGKAGGSYEQYF.

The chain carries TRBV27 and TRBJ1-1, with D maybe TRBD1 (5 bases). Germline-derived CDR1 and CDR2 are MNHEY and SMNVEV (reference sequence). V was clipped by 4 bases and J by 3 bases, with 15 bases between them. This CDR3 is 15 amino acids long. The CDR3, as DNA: TGTGCCAGCAGTTCACCTCGGGGGGGGTACACTGAAGCTTTCTTT. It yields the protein CASSSPRGGYTEAFF.

The CDR3 reads CASSLFDRENQPQHF. CDR3 DNA: TGTGCCAGCAGTTTATTTGACAGGGAAAATCAGCCCCAGCATTTT. J is TRBJ1-5 and V is TRBV28; 7 nucleotides align to TRBD1. Germline CDR1 reads MDHEN; CDR2 reads SYDVKM. The CDR3 spans 15 residues. Trimming at V came to 1 base and at J to 4 bases, leaving 4 bases not matched to a gene.

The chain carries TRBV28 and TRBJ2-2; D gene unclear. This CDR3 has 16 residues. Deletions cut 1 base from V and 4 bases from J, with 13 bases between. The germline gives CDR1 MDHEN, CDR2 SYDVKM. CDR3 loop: CASSLYAAGSTGELFF. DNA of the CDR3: TGTGCCAGCAGTTTATATGCTGCAGGAAGCACCGGGGAGCTGTTTTTT.

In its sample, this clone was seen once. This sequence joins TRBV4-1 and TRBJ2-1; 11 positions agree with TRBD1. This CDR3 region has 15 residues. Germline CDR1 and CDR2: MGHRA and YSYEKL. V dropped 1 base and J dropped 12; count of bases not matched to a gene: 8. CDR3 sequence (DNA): TGCGCCAGCAGCCAAGGGACAGGGGGCGACCACGGGCAGTTCTTC. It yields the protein CASSQGTGGDHGQFF.

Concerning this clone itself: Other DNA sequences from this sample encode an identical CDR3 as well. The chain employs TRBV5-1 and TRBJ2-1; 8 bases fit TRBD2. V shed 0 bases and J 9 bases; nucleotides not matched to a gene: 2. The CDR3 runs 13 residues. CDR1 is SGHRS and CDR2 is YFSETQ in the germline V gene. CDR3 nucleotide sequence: TGCGCCAGCAGCTTGGCCACTAGCGGTGAGCAGTTCTTC. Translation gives CASSLATSGEQFF. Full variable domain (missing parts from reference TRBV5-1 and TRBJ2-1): KAGVTQTPRYLIKTRGQQVTLSCSPISGHRSVSWYQQTPGQGLQFLFEYFSETQRNKGNFPGRFSGRQFSNSRSEMNVSTLELGDSALYLCASSLATSGEQFFGPGTRLTVL.

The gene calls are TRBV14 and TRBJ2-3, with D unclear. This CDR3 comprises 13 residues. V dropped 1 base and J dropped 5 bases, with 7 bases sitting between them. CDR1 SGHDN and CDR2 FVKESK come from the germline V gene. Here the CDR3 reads CASSQVTVDTQYF. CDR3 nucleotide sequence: TGTGCCAGCAGCCAAGTTACGGTAGATACGCAGTATTTT.

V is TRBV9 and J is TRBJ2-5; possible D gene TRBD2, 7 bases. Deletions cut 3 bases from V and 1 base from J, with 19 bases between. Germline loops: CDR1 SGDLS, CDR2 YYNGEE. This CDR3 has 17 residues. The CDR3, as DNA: TGTGCCAGCAGCGATGCGGGGGCAGGGTTTTCCCAAGAGACCCAGTACTTC. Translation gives CASSDAGAGFSQETQYF.

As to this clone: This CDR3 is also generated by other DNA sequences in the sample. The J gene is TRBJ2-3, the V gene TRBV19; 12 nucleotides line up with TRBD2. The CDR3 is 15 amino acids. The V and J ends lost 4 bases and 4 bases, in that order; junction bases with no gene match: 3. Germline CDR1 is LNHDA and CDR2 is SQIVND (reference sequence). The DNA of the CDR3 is TGTGCCAGTAGTACGACTAGCGGGGGAGCAGATACGCAGTATTTT. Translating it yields CASSTTSGGADTQYF.

In nucleotides, the CDR3 is TGTGCCAGCAGCGGGACAGGGGTATATGGCTACACCTTC. It is translated as CASSGTGVYGYTF. V usage is TRBV9 and J usage is TRBJ1-2; TRBD1 matches 9 bases. Losses at the gene ends were 3 bases for V and 5 bases for J; bases not matched to a gene: 2. Germline-derived CDR1 and CDR2 are SGDLS and YYNGEE. The CDR3 runs 13 residues. The variable domain in full, completed from reference TRBV9 and TRBJ1-2, reads DSGVTQTPKHLITATGQRVTLRCSPRSGDLSVYWYQQSLDQGLQFLIQYYNGEERAKGNILERFSAQQFPDLHSELNLSSLELGDSALYFCASSGTGVYGYTFGSGTRLTVV.

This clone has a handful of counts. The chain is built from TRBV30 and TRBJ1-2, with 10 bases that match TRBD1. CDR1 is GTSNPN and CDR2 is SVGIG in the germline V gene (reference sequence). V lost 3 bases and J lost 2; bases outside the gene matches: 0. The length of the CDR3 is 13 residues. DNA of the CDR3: TGTGCCTGGAGGGGACAGGGGAACTATGGCTACACCTTC. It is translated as CAWRGQGNYGYTF.

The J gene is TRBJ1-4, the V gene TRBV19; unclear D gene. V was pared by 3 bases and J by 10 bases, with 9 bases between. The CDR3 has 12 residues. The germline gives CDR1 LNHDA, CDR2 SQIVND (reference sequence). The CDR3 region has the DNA TGTGCCAGTAGTATGGCGGACGGAAAACTGTTTTTT. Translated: CASSMADGKLFF.

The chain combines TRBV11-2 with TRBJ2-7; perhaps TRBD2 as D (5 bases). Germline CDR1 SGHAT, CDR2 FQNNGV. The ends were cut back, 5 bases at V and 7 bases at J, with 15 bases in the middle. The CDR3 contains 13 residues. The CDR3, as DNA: TGTGCCAGCAGCCAAAGGGCGGGCGGGGAGCAGTACTTC. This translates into CASSQRAGGEQYF.

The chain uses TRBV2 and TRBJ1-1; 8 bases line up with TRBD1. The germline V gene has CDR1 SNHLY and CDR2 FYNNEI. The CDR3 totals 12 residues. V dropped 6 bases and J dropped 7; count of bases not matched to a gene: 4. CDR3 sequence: CASSVGQGEAFF. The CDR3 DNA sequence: TGTGCCAGCAGCGTCGGACAGGGTGAAGCTTTCTTT.

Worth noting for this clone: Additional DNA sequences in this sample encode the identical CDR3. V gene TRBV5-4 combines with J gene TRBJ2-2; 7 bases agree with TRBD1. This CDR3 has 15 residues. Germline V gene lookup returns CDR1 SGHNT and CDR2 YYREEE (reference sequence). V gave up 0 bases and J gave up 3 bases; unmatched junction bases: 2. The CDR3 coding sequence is TGTGCCAGCAGCTTGGGCACAGGGGACACCGGGGAGCTGTTTTTT. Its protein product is CASSLGTGDTGELFF.

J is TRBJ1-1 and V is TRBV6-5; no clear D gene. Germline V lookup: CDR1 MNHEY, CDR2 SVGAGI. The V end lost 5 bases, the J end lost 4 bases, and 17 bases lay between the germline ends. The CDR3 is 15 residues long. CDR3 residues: CASSTTGIMATEAFF. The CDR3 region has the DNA TGTGCCAGCAGTACTACGGGTATAATGGCCACTGAAGCTTTCTTT.

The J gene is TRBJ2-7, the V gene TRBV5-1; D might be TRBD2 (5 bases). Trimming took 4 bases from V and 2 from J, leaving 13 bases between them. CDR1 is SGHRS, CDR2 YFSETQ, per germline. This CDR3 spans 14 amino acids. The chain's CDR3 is CASSPNPGTYEQYF. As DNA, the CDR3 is TGCGCCAGCAGCCCCAACCCCGGGACCTACGAGCAGTACTTC.

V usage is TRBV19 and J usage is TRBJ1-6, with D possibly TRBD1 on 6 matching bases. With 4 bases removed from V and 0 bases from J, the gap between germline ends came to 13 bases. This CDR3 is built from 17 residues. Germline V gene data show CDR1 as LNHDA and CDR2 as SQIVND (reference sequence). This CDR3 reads CASSRFGGSSYNSPLHF. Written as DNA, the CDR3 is TGTGCCAGTAGTAGGTTCGGGGGCAGCTCCTATAATTCACCCCTCCACTTT.